Below, one T cell receptor (beta chain) is given with its context. This clonotype came up once. There is no known antigen for this receptor. It has no much larger one-base neighbor in the sample; base qualities were not kept. One read alone lends weak support. TCR beta CDR3 regions were amplified from RNA transcripts. A first-round RT-PCR of the TCR CDR3 used the HTBI primer set with the Qiagen OneStep RT-PCR kit. A second multiplex PCR round built the libraries, followed by size selection and purification. Libraries were sequenced paired-end with 100 bp reads on an Illumina HiSeq2000. On the study's bioinformatics: SOAPnuke was used to process the raw data, removing reads that contained adapters or uncalled bases, had a mean Phred below 15, or lacked an exact match to the constant primer or identifier. COPE v1.2.5 was used to merge the high-quality paired reads, and each unique nucleotide sequence was defined as a clonotype. Clonotypes were aligned to IMGT TRBV, TRBD and TRBJ reference segments using MiTCR v1.1. The analysis included only V-J combinations with a frequency above 0.0001, which together covered 99% to 99.2% of the repertoires. The TCS score was defined as the ratio of F50 (clonal expansion) to E x V (chaos), calculated using BLOSUM62-based TCRdist between CDR3 peptides within each V-J. Welch's t-statistics and random forest reduced around 520 V-J features to roughly 13, which were used in a naive Bayes classifier (R e1071). TCRdb reprocessed the public reads (quality trimming at Q25 with fastp, clone calling with MiXCR) and kept in-frame beta chains. Rows with one shared CDR3 protein collapse into an entry with the most common genes and DNA. The V and J calls here are based on TCRdb, not the publication. This sample gives hundreds of thousands of distinct CDR3 sequences in total; 20% of them show up just once. The leading ten clones occupy roughly 47% of the sample.

These data belong to a study of T cells in Graves' hyperthyroidism and ophthalmopathy (dated by TCRdb to the late 2010s). Context from the whole study: Peripheral blood was sampled at the time of initial diagnosis, prior to any treatment. An independent validation cohort of around 19 hyperthyroidism patients and approximately 15 patients who later progressed to ophthalmopathy tested prospective prediction of ophthalmopathy. Following sampling, methimazole starting at 30 mg daily was given to hyperthyroidism patients, and high-dose intravenous methylprednisolone was given to ophthalmopathy patients. A discovery cohort of approximately 100 patients, 43 with Graves' ophthalmopathy and more than 55 with stable Graves' hyperthyroidism, was used to find distinguishing TCR V-J signatures. TCR Vbeta CDR3 sequencing of 135 peripheral blood samples (under 45 ophthalmopathy, around 80 hyperthyroidism and 17 progressor patients) is reported in the paper. The approximately 90 discovery patients were divided at random into training and test sets in a 7:3 ratio. In roughly six Graves' hyperthyroidism patients, the study also compared T-cell repertoires from thyroid tissue with T-cell repertoires from blood. The investigation overall reported the following: A 13 V-J signature model separated ophthalmopathy from stable hyperthyroidism, with approximately 86% sensitivity and approximately 81% specificity in cross-validation and 80%/75% in testing. Most expanded thyroid clonotypes (frequency above 0.001) were also found in blood, which suggests that blood repertoires may mirror thyroid immune responses. In validation, the model predicted progression to ophthalmopathy a median of about 6.8 months before onset, with 65% to 71% sensitivity and just under 75% specificity. Sample size was not statistically predetermined, and blinding of investigators to group allocation was not performed.

The junction carries 16 bases between V and J, which are trimmed by 7 bases and 3 bases respectively. As encoded in the germline V gene (reference sequence), CDR1 is GTSNPN while CDR2 is SVGIG. The CDR3 holds 14 amino acids from the cysteine to the phenylalanine. The read is trimmed to its CDR3 DNA, 42 bases read in frame from base 1. In the ophthalmopathy patients, disease was moderately to severely active, with a Clinical Activity Score of 3 or more, a NOSPECS grade of 4 or more, and a duration of less than 3 months. Any patient with an uncontrolled infection, another autoimmune disease, pregnancy or lactation was excluded. Diagnoses were established on the basis of clinical symptoms, serum thyroxine and TRAb, thyroid ultrasound, and orbital computed tomography. Ficoll-Paque density gradient centrifugation was used to isolate PBMCs from around 10 ml of fresh peripheral blood. Total RNA was extracted using Trizol reagent, and RNA quality was assessed on an Agilent 2100 Bioanalyzer.

The TCR was taken from a man aged 40-50 years with Graves' ophthalmopathy. The specimen was blood. The chain is encoded by TRBV30 joined to TRBJ2-4; a confident D gene designation cannot be given. The DNA sequence is TGTGCCTCCGCCCTTTCTAGGAACAAAAACATTCAGTACTTC. Translated, this is CASALSRNKNIQYF. The full variable domain, completed from the reference TRBV30 and TRBJ2-4 proteins outside the CDR3, reads SQTIHQWPATLVQPVGSPLSLECTVEGTSNPNLYWYRQAAGRGLQLLFYSVGIGQISSEVPQNLSASRPQDRQFILSSKKLLLSDSGFYLCASALSRNKNIQYFGAGTRLSVL.